Presented here are 2 T cell receptor beta chains from one specimen sequenced in a study of CD8+ T cells in alopecia areata. TCR sequencing used cDNA made by reverse transcription of extracted RNA. Measured with immunoSEQ multiplex PCR; TCRdb has only the in-frame clones, and not every one. The profile shows around 190,000 clones, more than 55% of them singletons. The sequencing input was CD8+ T cells sorted from blood. The receptor source for this set is a human donor in good health.

The rearrangement joins TRBV11-2 to TRBJ1-1; D possibly corresponds to TRBD1 (6 bases). The ends were cut back, 5 bases at V and 0 bases at J, with 10 bases in the middle. CDR1 is SGHAT and CDR2 is FQNNGV in the germline V gene. The CDR3 has 14 amino acids. The CDR3 here is CASSKGEMNTEAFF. In DNA form, the CDR3 reads TGTGCCAGCAGCAAGGGGGAGATGAACACTGAAGCTTTCTTT.

On this clone itself: At one boundary the junction diverges from the germline segment, which might be a read error. The J gene is TRBJ1-2, the V gene TRBV29-1, with D possibly being TRBD1 (5 bases). This CDR3 spans 14 amino acids. Germline assignment: CDR1 SQVTM and CDR2 ANQGSEA. CDR3 nucleotide sequence: TGCAGCGTGGAGTTTCTGGGGGTTGAGTGGGGAGTGGGCTTC. Protein: CSVEFLGVEWGVGF. Filled out from reference TRBV29-1 and TRBJ1-2, the complete variable domain reads SAVISQKPSRDICQRGTSLTIQCQVDSQVTMMFWYRQQPGQSLTLIATANQGSEATYESGFVIDKFPISRPNLTFSTLTVSNMSPEDSSIYLCSVEFLGVEWGVGFGSGTRLTVV.